These 15 T cell receptor beta chains were sequenced from one sample in a study of shared clonotypes between healthy human individuals. Naive CD8 cells, CD45RO-negative and positively selected for CCR7, excluded terminally differentiated effector memory CD45RA+ cells. Produced via immunoSEQ multiplex PCR; TCRdb's table is partial and in-frame only. The sample carries around 600,000 clones, roughly 96% recorded once. The sequenced sample was naive CD8+ T cells sorted from blood. The origin of the receptors is a woman aged 25 to 45 in good health.

The chain links TRBV28 to TRBJ1-1; 7 bases are a match to TRBD1. Germline-derived CDR1 and CDR2 are MDHEN and SYDVKM. The junction had 10 bases not matched to a gene; V was cut back by 3 bases and J by 0 bases. The CDR3 loop spans 17 amino acids. DNA for the CDR3: TGTGCCAGCAGTTTCAACAGGGGAAACTTCTTGAACACTGAAGCTTTCTTT. It translates to CASSFNRGNFLNTEAFF.

This clone was seen just once. This rearrangement joins TRBV6-6 to TRBJ2-1; D gene ambiguous. The CDR3 is 11 amino acids. V shed 8 bases and J shed 7 bases, with 9 bases lying between them. CDR1 and CDR2 from the germline V gene are MNHNY and SVGAGI (reference sequence). As DNA, the CDR3 is TGTGCCAGCCAGGTCTTGAATGAGCAGTTCTTC. Translation: CASQVLNEQFF.

This chain uses TRBV12-2 with TRBJ2-7; the table assigns TRBD1, which was not confirmed against the DNA. TRBV12-2 is given as a pseudogene. The CDR3 extends over 16 amino acids. CDR3 sequence (DNA): TGTGCAAGTCGCTTAGGCCGGACAGGGAATCCCTACGAGCAGTACTTC. This codes for CASRLGRTGNPYEQYF.

The V gene is TRBV27, the J gene TRBJ2-5, with 12 bases that match TRBD2. Gene TRBJ2-7 matches the end of the DNA better, so the J call may be wrong. The germline V gene has CDR1 MNHEY and CDR2 SMNVEV (reference sequence). The CDR3 sequence is 13 residues long. This chain's CDR3 is CASKLAGGYEQYF. As DNA, the CDR3 is TGTGCCAGCAAACTAGCGGGAGGTTACGAGCAGTACTTC.

V is TRBV28 and J is TRBJ2-5; D remains ambiguous. In germline, CDR1 is MDHEN, CDR2 SYDVKM. V was shortened by 4 bases and J by 5 bases, with 14 bases between the two germline ends. This CDR3 spans 14 amino acids. The CDR3 DNA sequence: TGTGCCAGCAGTTACCGGGTGGTCTCGGAGACCCAGTACTTC. It specifies CASSYRVVSETQYF.

The chain joins TRBV7-2 to TRBJ2-7; the D is unclear. The CDR3 covers 13 residues. Germline CDR1 and CDR2: SGHTA and FQGNSA. The V end lost 1 base, the J end lost 2 bases, and 6 bases lay between the germline ends. The CDR3 region has the DNA TGTGCCAGCAGCTTAGGAGCCCCCTACGAGCAGTACTTC. Its protein product is CASSLGAPYEQYF.

V is TRBV6-5 and J is TRBJ2-7; 7 bases agree with TRBD2. Germline trimming cut 10 bases from V and 4 bases from J; bases unmatched to any gene: 7. The length of the CDR3 is 12 residues. CDR1 is MNHEY, CDR2 SVGAGI, per germline. The CDR3 here is CATRTRGYEQYF. CDR3 nucleotide sequence: TGTGCCACCAGGACTAGAGGATACGAGCAGTACTTC.

The chain employs TRBV27 and TRBJ2-3; 9 bases align to TRBD1. This CDR3 is 15 amino acids long. CDR1 and CDR2 (germline): MNHEY, SMNVEV (reference sequence). The ends lost 4 bases at V and 6 bases at J; junction bases unmatched: 8. The CDR3 region has the DNA TGTGCCAGCAGTTCGCAAACAGGGGGCTGGGATACGCAGTATTTT. The encoded protein is CASSSQTGGWDTQYF.

The chain uses TRBV19 and TRBJ2-7; 8 nucleotides agree with TRBD1. Germline V gene lookup returns CDR1 LNHDA and CDR2 SQIVND (reference sequence). CDR3 length: 16 residues. The V and J ends lost 3 bases and 1 base, in that order; junction bases with no gene match: 8. CDR3 protein: CASSIGVRQGSYEQYF. CDR3 in DNA: TGTGCCAGTAGTATTGGGGTGAGACAGGGGTCCTACGAGCAGTACTTC.

The V and J genes are TRBV7-9 and TRBJ2-7; D possibly matches TRBD1 or TRBD2 (5 bases each). Trimming took 5 bases from V and 1 from J, leaving 15 bases between them. This CDR3 is 15 amino acids long. Germline V lookup: CDR1 SEHNR, CDR2 FQNEAQ (reference sequence). CDR3 sequence reads: CASSPPRDGSYEQYF. The CDR3 coding sequence is TGTGCCAGCAGCCCGCCAAGGGACGGTTCCTACGAGCAGTACTTC.

In the case of this clone: Other DNA sequences in the sample encode the same CDR3. CDR3: CASSLWGTGELFF. Here the CDR3 DNA reads TGTGCCAGCAGTTTGTGGGGGACCGGGGAGCTGTTTTTT. This rearrangement joins TRBV27 to TRBJ2-2; D is possibly TRBD1 or TRBD2 (5 bases each). The CDR3 has 13 residues. In germline, CDR1 is MNHEY, CDR2 SMNVEV (reference sequence). Trimming removed 3 bases at V and 5 bases at J, with 7 bases between.

This clone was observed once. The genes are TRBV7-9 and TRBJ2-2; 8 nucleotides line up with TRBD2. In germline, CDR1 is SEHNR, CDR2 FQNEAQ (reference sequence). Trimming took 6 bases from V and 3 from J; bases not matched to a gene: 6. The CDR3 runs to 15 residues. In DNA form, the CDR3 reads TGTGCCAGCAGGGCCTCTAGCGGGCACACCGGGGAGCTGTTTTTT. Translated, it gives CASRASSGHTGELFF.

This rearrangement joins TRBV27 to TRBJ1-1; D unresolved. V lost 0 bases and J 14 bases, leaving 19 bases between the germline ends. Looked up from germline, CDR1 is MNHEY and CDR2 is SMNVEV (reference sequence). This CDR3 has 14 amino acids. Here the CDR3 DNA reads TGTGCCAGCAGTTTATCCAGCGATAGGAGACCCGTCTTCTTT. It translates to CASSLSSDRRPVFF.

This rearrangement joins TRBV6-5 to TRBJ2-7; TRBD1 might be the D (5 bases). The CDR3 contains 16 residues. V lost 0 bases, J lost 0 bases, and 12 bases lay in between. The germline V gene has CDR1 MNHEY and CDR2 SVGAGI. Here the CDR3 DNA reads TGTGCCAGCAGTTACTCAGCAGGGAAATTCTCCTACGAGCAGTACTTC. Residues: CASSYSAGKFSYEQYF.

This clone has only one observation. The chain joins TRBV28 to TRBJ2-7; D not certain. With 2 bases removed from V and 5 bases from J, the gap between germline ends came to 13 bases. CDR1 and CDR2 (germline): MDHEN, SYDVKM. This CDR3 has 14 residues. The chain's CDR3 is CASSLMNDSNEQYF. CDR3 in DNA: TGTGCCAGCAGTTTAATGAACGATTCGAACGAGCAGTACTTC.